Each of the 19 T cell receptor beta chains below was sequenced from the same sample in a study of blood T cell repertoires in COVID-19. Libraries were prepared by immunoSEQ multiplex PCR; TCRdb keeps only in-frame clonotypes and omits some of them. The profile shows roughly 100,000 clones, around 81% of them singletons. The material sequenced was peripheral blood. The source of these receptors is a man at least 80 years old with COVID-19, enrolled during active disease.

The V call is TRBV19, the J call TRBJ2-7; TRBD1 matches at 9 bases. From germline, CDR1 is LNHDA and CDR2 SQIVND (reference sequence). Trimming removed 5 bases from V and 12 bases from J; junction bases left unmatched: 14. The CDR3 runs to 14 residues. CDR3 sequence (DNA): TGTGCCAGTAGTCCTACCGGGACAGGGAGCGCGGGGTACTTC. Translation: CASSPTGTGSAGYF. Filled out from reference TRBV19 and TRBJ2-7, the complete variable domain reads DGGITQSPKYLFRKEGQNVTLSCEQNLNHDAMYWYRQDPGQGLRLIYYSQIVNDFQKGDIAEGYSVSREKKESFPLTVTSAQKNPTAFYLCASSPTGTGSAGYFGPGTRLTVT.

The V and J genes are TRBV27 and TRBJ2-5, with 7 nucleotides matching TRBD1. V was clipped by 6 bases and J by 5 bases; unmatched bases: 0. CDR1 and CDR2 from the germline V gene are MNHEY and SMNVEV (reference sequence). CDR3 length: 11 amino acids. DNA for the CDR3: TGTGCCAGCAGCAGGGGGGAGACCCAGTACTTC. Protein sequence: CASSRGETQYF.

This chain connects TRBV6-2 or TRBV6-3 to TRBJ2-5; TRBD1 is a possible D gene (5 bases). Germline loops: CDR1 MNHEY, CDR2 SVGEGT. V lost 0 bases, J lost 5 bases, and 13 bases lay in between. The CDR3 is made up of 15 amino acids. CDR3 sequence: CASSYSLGARETQYF. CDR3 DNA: TGTGCCAGCAGTTACTCGCTAGGGGCCCGTGAGACCCAGTACTTC.

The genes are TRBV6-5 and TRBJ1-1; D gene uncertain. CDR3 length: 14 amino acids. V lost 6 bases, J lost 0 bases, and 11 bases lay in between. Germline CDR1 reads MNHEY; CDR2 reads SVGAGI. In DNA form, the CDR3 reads TGTGCCAGCAGCAGGAAAATTATGAACACTGAAGCTTTCTTT. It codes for CASSRKIMNTEAFF.

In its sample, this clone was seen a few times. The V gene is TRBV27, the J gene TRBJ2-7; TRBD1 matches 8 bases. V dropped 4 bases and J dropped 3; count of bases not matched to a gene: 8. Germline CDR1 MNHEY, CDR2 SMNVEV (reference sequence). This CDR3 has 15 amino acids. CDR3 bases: TGTGCCAGCAGTTCCTCGACAGGGGCCGACTACGAGCAGTACTTC. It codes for CASSSSTGADYEQYF.

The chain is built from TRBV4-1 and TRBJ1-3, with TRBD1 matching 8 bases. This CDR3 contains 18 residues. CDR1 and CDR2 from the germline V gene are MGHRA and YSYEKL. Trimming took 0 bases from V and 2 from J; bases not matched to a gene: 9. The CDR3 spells CASSQDRGRGRPGNTIYF. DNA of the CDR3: TGCGCCAGCAGCCAAGATAGAGGCAGGGGGCGTCCTGGAAACACCATATATTTT.

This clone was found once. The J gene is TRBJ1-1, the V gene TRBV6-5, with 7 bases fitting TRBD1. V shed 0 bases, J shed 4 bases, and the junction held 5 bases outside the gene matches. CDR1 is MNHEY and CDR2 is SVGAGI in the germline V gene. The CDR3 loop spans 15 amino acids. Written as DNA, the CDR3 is TGTGCCAGCAGTTACTCGAGGGGGCGGGTCACTGAAGCTTTCTTT. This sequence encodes CASSYSRGRVTEAFF.

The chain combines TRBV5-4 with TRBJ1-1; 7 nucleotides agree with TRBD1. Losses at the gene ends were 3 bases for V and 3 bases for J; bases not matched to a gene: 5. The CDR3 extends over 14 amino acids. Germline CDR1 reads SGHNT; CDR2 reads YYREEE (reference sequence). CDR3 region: CASSWGQRDTEAFF. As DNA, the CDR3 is TGTGCCAGCAGCTGGGGACAGCGGGACACTGAAGCTTTCTTT.

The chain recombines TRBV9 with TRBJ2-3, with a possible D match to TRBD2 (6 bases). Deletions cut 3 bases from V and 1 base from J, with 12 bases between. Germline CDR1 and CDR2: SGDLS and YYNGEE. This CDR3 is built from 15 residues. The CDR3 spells CASSAERVRTDTQYF. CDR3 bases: TGTGCCAGCAGCGCCGAGCGGGTTCGCACAGATACGCAGTATTTT.

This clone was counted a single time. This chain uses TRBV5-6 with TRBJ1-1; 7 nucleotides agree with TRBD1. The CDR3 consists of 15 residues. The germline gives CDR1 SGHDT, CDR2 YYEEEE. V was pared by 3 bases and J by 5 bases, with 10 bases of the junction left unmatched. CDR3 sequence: CASSSSIQGNTEAFF. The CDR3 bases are TGTGCCAGCAGCTCAAGTATACAGGGGAATACTGAAGCTTTCTTT.

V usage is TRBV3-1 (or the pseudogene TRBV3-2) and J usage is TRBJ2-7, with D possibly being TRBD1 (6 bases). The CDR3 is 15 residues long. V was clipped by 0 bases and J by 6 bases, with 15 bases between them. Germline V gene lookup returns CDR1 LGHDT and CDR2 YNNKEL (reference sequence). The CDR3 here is CASSQEWTEGSEQYF. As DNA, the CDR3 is TGTGCCAGCAGCCAAGAATGGACAGAAGGCTCCGAGCAGTACTTC.

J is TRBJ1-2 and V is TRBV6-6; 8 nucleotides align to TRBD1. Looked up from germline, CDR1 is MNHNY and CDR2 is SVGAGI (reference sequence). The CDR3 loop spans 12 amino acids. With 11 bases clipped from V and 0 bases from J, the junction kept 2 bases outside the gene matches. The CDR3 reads CAAGGPNYGYTF. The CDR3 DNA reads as TGTGCCGCAGGGGGCCCTAACTATGGCTACACCTTC.

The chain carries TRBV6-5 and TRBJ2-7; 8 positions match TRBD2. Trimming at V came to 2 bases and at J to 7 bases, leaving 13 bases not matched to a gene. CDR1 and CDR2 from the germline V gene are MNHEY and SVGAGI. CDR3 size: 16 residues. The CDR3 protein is CASSYGSRGLGREQYF. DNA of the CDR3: TGTGCCAGCAGTTACGGGAGTCGGGGACTAGGCAGGGAGCAGTACTTC.

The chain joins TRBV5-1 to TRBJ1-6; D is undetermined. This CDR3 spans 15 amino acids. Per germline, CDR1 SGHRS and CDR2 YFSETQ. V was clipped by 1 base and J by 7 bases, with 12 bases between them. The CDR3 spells CASSLNPGGNSPLHF. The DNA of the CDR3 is TGCGCCAGCAGCTTGAACCCAGGAGGAAATTCACCCCTCCACTTT.

The CDR3 DNA reads as TGTGCCAGCAGCCCGCGACCTCAGGGGGTGGAAGCCGGGGAGCTGTTTTTT. The encoded protein is CASSPRPQGVEAGELFF. This rearrangement joins TRBV14 to TRBJ2-2, with 7 positions matching TRBD1. The J segment lost 6 bases and the V segment lost 4 bases, leaving 14 bases of the junction unmatched. Looked up from germline, CDR1 is SGHDN and CDR2 is FVKESK. The CDR3 is 17 residues long. The full variable domain, completed using reference TRBV14 and TRBJ2-2, is EAGVTQFPSHSVIEKGQTVTLRCDPISGHDNLYWYRRVMGKEIKFLLHFVKESKQDESGMPNNRFLAERTGGTYSTLKVQPAELEDSGVYFCASSPRPQGVEAGELFFGEGSRLTVL.

This CDR3 reads CASSQGLDSPLHF. Written as DNA, the CDR3 is TGTGCCAGCAGCCAGGGGCTTGATTCACCCCTCCACTTT. J is TRBJ1-6 and V is TRBV6-1, with D tentatively TRBD1 (6 bases). V shed 6 bases and J shed 8 bases, with 11 bases lying between them. From germline, CDR1 is MNHNS and CDR2 SASEGT. This CDR3 spans 13 amino acids.

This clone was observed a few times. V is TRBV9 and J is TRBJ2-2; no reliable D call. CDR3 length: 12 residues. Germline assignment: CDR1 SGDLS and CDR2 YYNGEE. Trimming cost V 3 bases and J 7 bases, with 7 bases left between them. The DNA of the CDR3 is TGTGCCAGCAGCGGGAGTTTCGGGGAGCTGTTTTTT. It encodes CASSGSFGELFF.

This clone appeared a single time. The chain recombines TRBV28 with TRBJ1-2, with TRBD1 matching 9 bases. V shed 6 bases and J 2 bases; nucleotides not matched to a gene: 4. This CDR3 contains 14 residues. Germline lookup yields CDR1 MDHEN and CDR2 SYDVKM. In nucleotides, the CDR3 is TGTGCCAGCAGGGGACAGGGCTGGAACTATGGCTACACCTTC. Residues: CASRGQGWNYGYTF.

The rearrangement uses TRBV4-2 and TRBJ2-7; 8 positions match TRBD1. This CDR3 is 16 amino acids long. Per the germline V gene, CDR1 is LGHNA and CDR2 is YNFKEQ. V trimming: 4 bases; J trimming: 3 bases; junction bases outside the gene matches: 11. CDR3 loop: CASSPRSGTGYYEQYF. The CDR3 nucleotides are TGTGCCAGCAGCCCGAGGTCCGGGACAGGTTACTACGAGCAGTACTTC.